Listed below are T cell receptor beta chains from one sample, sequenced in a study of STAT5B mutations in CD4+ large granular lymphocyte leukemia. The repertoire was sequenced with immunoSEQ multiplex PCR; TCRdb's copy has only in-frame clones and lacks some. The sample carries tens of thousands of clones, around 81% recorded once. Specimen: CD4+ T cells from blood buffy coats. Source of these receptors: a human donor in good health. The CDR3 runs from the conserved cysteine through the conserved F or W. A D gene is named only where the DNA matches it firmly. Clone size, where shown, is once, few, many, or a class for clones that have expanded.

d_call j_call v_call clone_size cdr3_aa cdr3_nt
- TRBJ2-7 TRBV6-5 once CASTGRSRHNEQYF TGTGCCAGCACCGGTAGGAGCAGGCACAACGAGCAGTACTTC
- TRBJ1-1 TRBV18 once CASSPATGNTEAFF TGTGCCAGCTCACCAGCGACAGGGAACACTGAAGCTTTCTTT
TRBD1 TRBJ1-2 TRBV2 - CASSEKRGGINYGYTF TGTGCCAGCAGTGAGAAGAGAGGGGGCATTAACTATGGCTACACCTTC
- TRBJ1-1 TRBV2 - CASRTAGGIGTEAFF TGTGCCAGCAGAACCGCGGGGGGCATTGGCACTGAAGCTTTCTTT
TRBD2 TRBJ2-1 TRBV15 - CATSRVPLAGDYNEQFF TGTGCCACCAGCAGAGTTCCCTTAGCGGGAGATTACAATGAGCAGTTCTTC
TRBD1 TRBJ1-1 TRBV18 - CASSLRQGPPEAFF TGTGCCAGCTCGCTCCGACAGGGGCCTCCTGAAGCTTTCTTT
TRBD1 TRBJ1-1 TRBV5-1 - CASSGGGQGARTEAFF TGCGCCAGCAGCGGAGGGGGACAGGGGGCGCGGACTGAAGCTTTCTTT
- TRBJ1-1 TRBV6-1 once CASSSGRDPGAEAFF TGTGCCAGCAGCTCCGGCCGGGACCCAGGGGCTGAAGCTTTCTTT
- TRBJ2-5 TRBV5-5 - CASSQVLETQYF TGTGCCAGCAGCCAAGTCTTAGAGACCCAGTACTTC
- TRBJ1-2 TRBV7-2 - CASSPLEGKGYTF TGTGCCAGCAGCCCCCTAGAGGGAAAAGGCTACACCTTC
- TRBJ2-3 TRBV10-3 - CAISARQQGGSTDTQYF TGTGCCATCAGTGCTCGGCAACAGGGGGGGAGCACAGATACGCAGTATTTT
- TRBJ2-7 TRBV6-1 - CASSEERGKGEQYF TGTGCCAGCAGTGAAGAGAGAGGGAAGGGCGAGCAGTACTTC
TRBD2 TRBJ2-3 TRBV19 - CASSVLAGGTDTQYF TGTGCCAGTAGTGTTCTCGCGGGGGGCACAGATACGCAGTATTTT
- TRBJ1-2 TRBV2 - CASSLDTGRGYTF TGTGCCAGCAGCCTAGACACAGGGAGAGGCTACACCTTC
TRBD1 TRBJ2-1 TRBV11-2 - CASSPMGQAYNEQFF TGTGCCAGCAGCCCTATGGGACAGGCCTACAATGAGCAGTTCTTC
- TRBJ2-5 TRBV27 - CASTPLFETQYF TGTGCCAGCACTCCCTTATTTGAGACCCAGTACTTC
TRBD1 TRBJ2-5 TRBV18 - CASSATGVFETQYF TGTGCCAGCTCAGCGACAGGGGTATTCGAGACCCAGTACTTC
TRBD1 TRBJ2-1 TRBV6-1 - CASSEAGTGFYNEQFF TGTGCCAGCAGTGAAGCGGGGACAGGCTTCTACAATGAGCAGTTCTTC
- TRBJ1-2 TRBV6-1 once CASSPNPGPYGYTF TGTGCCAGCAGTCCGAATCCCGGGCCCTATGGCTACACCTTC
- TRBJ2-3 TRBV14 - CASSHTDTQYF TGTGCCAGCAGCCACACAGATACGCAGTATTTT
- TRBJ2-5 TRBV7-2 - CASSLVWQETQYF TGTGCCAGCAGCTTAGTCTGGCAAGAGACCCAGTACTTC
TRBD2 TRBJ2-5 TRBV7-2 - CASSTGLAGVETQYF TGTGCCAGCAGCACGGGACTAGCGGGAGTGGAGACCCAGTACTTC
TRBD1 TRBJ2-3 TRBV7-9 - CASSPGQGRTDTQYF TGTGCCAGCAGCCCCGGACAGGGGCGCACAGATACGCAGTATTTT
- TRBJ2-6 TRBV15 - CATSRAGTGTGANVLTF TGTGCCACCAGCAGAGCGGGGACGGGGACCGGGGCCAACGTCCTGACTTTC
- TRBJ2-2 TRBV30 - CAWSAPGSVFTGELFF TGTGCCTGGAGTGCCCCGGGTAGCGTGTTTACCGGGGAGCTGTTTTTT
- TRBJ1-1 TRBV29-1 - CSAGQWGTEAFF TGCAGCGCCGGACAGTGGGGCACTGAAGCTTTCTTT
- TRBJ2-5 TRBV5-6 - CASSTPGAGGETQYF TGTGCCAGCAGCACCCCGGGGGCAGGCGGAGAGACCCAGTACTTC
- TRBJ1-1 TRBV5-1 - CASSLLGSNMNTEAFF TGCGCCAGCAGCTTGTTGGGGTCCAATATGAACACTGAAGCTTTCTTT
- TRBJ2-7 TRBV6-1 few CATGSYSYEQYF TGTGCCACAGGGTCCTACTCCTACGAGCAGTACTTC
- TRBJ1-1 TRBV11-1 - CASSPRRGPTPEAFF TGTGCCAGCAGCCCACGACGCGGACCTACCCCTGAAGCTTTCTTT
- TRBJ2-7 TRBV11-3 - CASSRDAYSYEQYF TGTGCCAGCAGCCGGGACGCCTACTCCTACGAGCAGTACTTC
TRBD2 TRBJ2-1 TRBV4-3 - CASSQEVWTSGNNEQFF TGCGCCAGCAGCCAAGAGGTCTGGACTAGCGGTAACAATGAGCAGTTCTTC
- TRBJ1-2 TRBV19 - CASSIAQGGPYGYTF TGTGCCAGTAGTATAGCCCAGGGAGGGCCTTATGGCTACACCTTC
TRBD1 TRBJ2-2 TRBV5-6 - CASSYVRGTTGELFF TGTGCCAGCAGCTATGTCAGGGGGACCACCGGGGAGCTGTTTTTT
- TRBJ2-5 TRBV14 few CASSKTVGGTQYF TGTGCCAGCAGCAAAACTGTCGGTGGGACCCAGTACTTC
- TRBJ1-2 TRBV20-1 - CSLTENYGYTF TGCAGCTTGACGGAAAACTATGGCTACACCTTC
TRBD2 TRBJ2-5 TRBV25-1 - CASSEYRGLAGGTETQYF TGTGCCAGCAGTGAATATCGGGGACTAGCGGGAGGGACGGAGACCCAGTACTTC
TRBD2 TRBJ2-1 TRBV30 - CAWSLASGRSDEQFF TGTGCCTGGAGTTTGGCTAGCGGGAGGTCTGATGAGCAGTTCTTC
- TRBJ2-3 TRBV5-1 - CASSLDSFGKDTQYF TGCGCCAGCAGCTTGGACAGCTTTGGGAAAGATACGCAGTATTTT
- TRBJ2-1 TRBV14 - CASSQVQLAIGNEQFF TGTGCCAGCAGCCAAGTTCAGCTAGCGATTGGGAATGAGCAGTTCTTC
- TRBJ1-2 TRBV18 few CASSATGSYGYTF TGTGCCAGCTCAGCGACAGGATCCTATGGCTACACCTTC
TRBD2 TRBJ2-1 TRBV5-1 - CASSLWSTSDYNEQFF TGCGCCAGCAGCTTGTGGTCGACTAGCGACTACAATGAGCAGTTCTTC
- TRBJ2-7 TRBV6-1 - CASNGESSSSYEQYF TGTGCCAGCAATGGCGAGTCTTCAAGCTCCTACGAGCAGTACTTC
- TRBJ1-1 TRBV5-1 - CASSGKTSGLNTEAFF TGCGCCAGCAGCGGGAAGACCAGCGGGTTGAACACTGAAGCTTTCTTT
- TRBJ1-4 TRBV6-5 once CASSWDREKLFF TGTGCCAGCAGTTGGGACCGTGAAAAACTGTTTTTT
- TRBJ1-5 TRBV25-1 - CASSDGQRPQHF TGTGCCAGCAGTGATGGACAGCGGCCCCAGCATTTT
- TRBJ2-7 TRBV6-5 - CASRLWLELYF TGTGCCAGCAGACTCTGGTTGGAACTTTACTTC
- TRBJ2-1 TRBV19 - CASSTVNSYNEQFF TGTGCCAGTAGTACGGTCAACTCCTACAATGAGCAGTTCTTC
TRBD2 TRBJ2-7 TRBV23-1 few CASSAGLTSGCQDEQYF TGCGCCAGCAGTGCCGGGTTGACTAGCGGGTGCCAAGACGAGCAGTACTTC
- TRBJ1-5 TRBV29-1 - CSVAPGPNQPQHF TGCAGCGTCGCCCCGGGGCCCAATCAGCCCCAGCATTTT
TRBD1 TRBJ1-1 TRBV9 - CASSPGTGMNTEAFF TGTGCCAGCAGCCCCGGGACAGGAATGAACACTGAAGCTTTCTTT
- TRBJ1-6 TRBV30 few CAWRGRGFSPLHF TGTGCCTGGAGAGGCAGGGGTTTTTCACCCCTCCACTTT
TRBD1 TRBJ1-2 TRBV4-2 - CASSQGQGGWDGYTF TGTGCCAGCAGCCAAGGGCAGGGGGGATGGGATGGCTACACCTTC
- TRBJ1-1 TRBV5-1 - CASREGWGPNTEAFF TGCGCCAGCCGGGAGGGGTGGGGGCCCAACACTGAAGCTTTCTTT